One T cell receptor beta chain is described in this entry. Its antigen is still unknown. Trimming took 6 bases from V and 4 from J, leaving 9 bases between them. This CDR3 has 12 amino acids. Per the germline V gene, CDR1 is DFQATT and CDR2 is SNEGSKA (reference sequence). The authors reverse transcribed 0.5 to 1 ug RNA with random hexamers. With immunoSEQ multiplex PCR, TCR beta CDR3 was amplified across 54 Vbeta and 13 Jbeta. TCRdb called the immunoSEQ multiplex PCR reads again in MiXCR, with one record for every CDR3 protein. This table has roughly 180,000 distinct CDR3 sequences, about 95% appearing once. The data are from a study of CD8 T cells in Susac syndrome. General study points: TCR sequencing and HLA analysis covered a relatively small number of individuals.

CD8+ and CD4+ T cells from blood underwent TCR beta sequencing, which was carried out in a high-throughput format. The healthy controls were matched to patients by age and sex. The rearrangement joins TRBV20-1 to TRBJ1-4, with unresolved D. The receptor was isolated from a human donor in good health. Sequencing used CD4+ T cells from PBMCs. The CDR3 DNA is TGCAGTGCCCGGACGGTTAATGAAAAACTGTTTTTT. Translation gives CSARTVNEKLFF.